This is a list of T cell receptor beta chains from one sample in a study of blood T cell repertoires in COVID-19. The protocol was immunoSEQ multiplex PCR, while the TCRdb copy is restricted to in-frame clones and leaves out a portion. Of tens of thousands of clones listed, about 70% are singletons. Sequences were obtained from peripheral blood. Receptors were obtained from a man in his forties or fifties with active or convalescent COVID-19. Both conserved end residues are part of each CDR3. A D gene is named only where the DNA matches it firmly. Some rows mark clone size as missing; the rest say once, few, many or name a class of expanded clone.

-	TRBV28	TRBJ2-1	-	TGTGCCAGCAGTTTGGAAGAGAGCGATGAGCAGTTCTTC	CASSLEESDEQFF
-	TRBV2	TRBJ2-7	TRBD1	TGTGTCAGTGGGGACAGGGAAGCCTACGAGCAGTACTTC	CVSGDREAYEQYF
-	TRBV4-1	TRBJ1-2	TRBD1	TGCGCCAGCAGCCCGGACAGGGCATACGGCTACACCTTC	CASSPDRAYGYTF
-	TRBV7-9	TRBJ1-1	-	TGTGCCAGCCGGACGGGAAACACTGAAGCTTTCTTT	CASRTGNTEAFF
-	TRBV7-2	TRBJ2-2	TRBD2	TGTGCCAGCAGCTGGGGACTAGCGAACACCGGGGAGCTGTTTTTT	CASSWGLANTGELFF
-	TRBV5-1	TRBJ1-5	-	TGCGCCAGCAGCTTGGTGTCCGGGCAGCCCCAGCATTTT	CASSLVSGQPQHF
-	TRBV12-1	TRBJ2-2	-	TGTGCCAGATCGACAGGGGACACCGGGGAGCTGTTTTTT	CARSTGDTGELFF
-	TRBV13	TRBJ2-7	-	TGTGCCAGCAGCCCCCCGCTACTCTACGAGCAGTACTTC	CASSPPLLYEQYF
-	TRBV2	TRBJ1-5	-	TGTGCCACCAAGGGGCAGCTAATGAATCAGCCCCAGCATTTT	CATKGQLMNQPQHF
-	TRBV7-2	TRBJ2-2	-	TGTGCCAGCAGCCAGCTAGCGAGCACCGGGGAGCTGTTTTTT	CASSQLASTGELFF
-	TRBV5-6	TRBJ1-2	-	TGTGCCAGCAGCTTGATGGCGGGAGGATCTTATGGCTACACCTTC	CASSLMAGGSYGYTF
-	TRBV19	TRBJ2-5	-	TGTGCCAGTAGTAATCTAGACGAGACCCAGTACTTC	CASSNLDETQYF
-	TRBV5-4	TRBJ2-3	-	TGTGCCAGCAGCCCCGCCTTGGGGGGAGCTAGCACAGATACGCAGTATTTT	CASSPALGGASTDTQYF
once	TRBV28	TRBJ1-4	TRBD1	TGTGCCAGCAGGTCGGGCGGACAGGGGGTTGAAAAACTGTTTTTT	CASRSGGQGVEKLFF
few	TRBV10-2	TRBJ1-6	-	TGCGCCAGCAGTGGGTTCGGGACTGCCGGTAATTCACCCCTCCACTTT	CASSGFGTAGNSPLHF
once	TRBV4-2	TRBJ2-5	TRBD2	TGTGCCAGCAGCCAAAAAGGAACTAGCGGGCCGTACCAAGAGACCCAGTACTTC	CASSQKGTSGPYQETQYF
-	TRBV25-1	TRBJ2-2	-	TGTGCCAGCAGTGGGCCAAGTGGGGCCACGGAGCTGTTTTTT	CASSGPSGATELFF
-	TRBV7-9	TRBJ2-5	-	TGTGCCAGCAGTTCTAGCTACCAAGAGACCCAGTACTTC	CASSSSYQETQYF
-	TRBV29-1	TRBJ2-7	TRBD2	TGCAGCGTTGCCTCTAGCGGGGCCAGAGGGGAGCAGTACTTC	CSVASSGARGEQYF
-	TRBV7-2	TRBJ2-5	TRBD1	TGTGCCAGCAGCTTATCCTACAGGGGCGGCGGAGAGACCCAGTACTTC	CASSLSYRGGGETQYF
-	TRBV12-3/TRBV12-4	TRBJ1-2	-	TGTGCCAGCAGTTTTCCGAACTATGGCTACACCTTC	CASSFPNYGYTF
-	TRBV11-1	TRBJ2-2	TRBD2	TGTGCCAGCAACCTACTAGCGGGGGGAAACACCGGGGAGCTGTTTTTT	CASNLLAGGNTGELFF
-	TRBV27	TRBJ2-7	TRBD1	TGTGCCAGCAGATATACCGGGACAGGGACGACCTACGAGCAGTACTTC	CASRYTGTGTTYEQYF
-	TRBV5-6	TRBJ2-3	TRBD1	TGTGCCAGCAGCGCCGCTTCGGGACAGGTCACAGATACGCAGTATTTT	CASSAASGQVTDTQYF
-	TRBV29-1	TRBJ2-5	-	TGCAGCGTTGCGGTAGAGACCCAGTACTTC	CSVAVETQYF
-	TRBV19	TRBJ2-7	TRBD2	TGTGCCAGTAGCCCCCTCCGGGCTAGCGGGAGCCTGAGTGAGCAGTACTTC	CASSPLRASGSLSEQYF
-	TRBV3-1/TRBV3-2	TRBJ1-1	-	TGTGCCAGCAGCCAGGTGGGGGGAGGTGCTGAAGCTTTCTTT	CASSQVGGGAEAFF
-	TRBV19	TRBJ2-1	TRBD1	TGTGCCAGTAGTACGGGACAGACTAATGAGCAGTTCTTC	CASSTGQTNEQFF
-	TRBV10-2	TRBJ1-6	-	TGCGCCAGCAGTGAGCAAGGCTCCCTCAGGTTCGCCCTCCACTTT	CASSEQGSLRFALHF
-	TRBV7-2	TRBJ1-2	TRBD1	TGTGCCAGCAGTAGGCAGGGGGAAGGCTATGGCTACACCTTC	CASSRQGEGYGYTF
-	TRBV28	TRBJ2-7	-	TGTGCCAGCAGTATGATTAGTGCAGGGTCCTACGAGCAGTACTTC	CASSMISAGSYEQYF
once	TRBV19	TRBJ1-4	-	TGTGCCAGTCGACGGGCTGCGGGAACATCGACTAATGAAAAACTGTTTTTT	CASRRAAGTSTNEKLFF
-	TRBV7-3	TRBJ2-1	TRBD2	TGTGCCAGCAGCTCAGGAGCGGGAGGGCCCCACAATGAGCAGTTCTTC	CASSSGAGGPHNEQFF
-	TRBV2	TRBJ2-5	TRBD2	TGTGCCAGCAGCGCCGTTGCTAGCGGAGGGCCCCGTCAAGAGACCCAGTACTTC	CASSAVASGGPRQETQYF
-	TRBV28	TRBJ2-7	TRBD1	TGTGCCAGCAGTCAAGCCGGGACAGGGGCTAACGAGCAGTACTTC	CASSQAGTGANEQYF
-	TRBV2	TRBJ1-5	TRBD1	TGTGCCAGCAGTAAGGACAGGGGAAATCAGCCCCAGCATTTT	CASSKDRGNQPQHF
once	TRBV6-5	TRBJ2-3	-	TGTGCCAGCAGTTACGGGTCCGGGGGCACAGATACGCAGTATTTT	CASSYGSGGTDTQYF
few	TRBV7-9	TRBJ1-5	-	TGTGCCAGCGTGGACACGCAAATGAGTCAGCCCCAGCATTTT	CASVDTQMSQPQHF
-	TRBV6-6	TRBJ1-2	TRBD1	TGTGCCACCCAGACAGGGGTAGGTGGCTACACCTTC	CATQTGVGGYTF
once	TRBV6-2/TRBV6-3	TRBJ2-5	-	TGTGCCAGCAGCCCCTTGGAGCGGGAAGAGACCCAGTACTTC	CASSPLEREETQYF
-	TRBV6-5	TRBJ2-3	-	TGTGCCAGCACCCGACAGGCAGATACGCAGTATTTT	CASTRQADTQYF
-	TRBV5-4	TRBJ2-2	TRBD1	TGTGCCAGCACGGGGCCAGGGGGCCCCGGGGAGCTGTTTTTT	CASTGPGGPGELFF
once	TRBV30	TRBJ2-7	TRBD1	TGTGCCTGGAGTGTATACGTTCTCGGTGACAGGGACGAGCAGTACTTC	CAWSVYVLGDRDEQYF
-	TRBV3-1/TRBV3-2	TRBJ2-3	TRBD2	TGTGCCAGCAGCGGGACTAGCGGGGGTGCAGATACGCAGTATTTT	CASSGTSGGADTQYF
-	TRBV5-1	TRBJ2-1	TRBD2	TGCGCCAGCAGCCCACTAGCGGGGGACAATGAGCAGTTCTTC	CASSPLAGDNEQFF
-	TRBV10-3	TRBJ1-1	-	TGTGCCATCAGTGACCCGGGGTTGAACACTGAAGCTTTCTTT	CAISDPGLNTEAFF
-	TRBV27	TRBJ2-1	TRBD2	TGTGCCAGCAGTTTAGTTAGCGGGGGTATAGGACAGTTCTTC	CASSLVSGGIGQFF
-	TRBV19	TRBJ1-5	-	TGTGCCAGTAAACAGGGTTCGAGCAATCAGCCCCAGCATTTT	CASKQGSSNQPQHF
once	TRBV6-5	TRBJ2-7	-	TGTGCCAGCAGCAACGACAGGTTGGGAGAGCAGTACTTC	CASSNDRLGEQYF
few	TRBV5-1	TRBJ2-1	TRBD2	TGCGCCAGCAGCGATCCGACTAGCGGGAGTATGTATGAGCAGTTCTTC	CASSDPTSGSMYEQFF
-	TRBV9	TRBJ1-2	TRBD1	TGTGCCAGCAGTTCATCCGGGGACAGGGGGCTCGATGGCTACACCTTC	CASSSSGDRGLDGYTF
few	TRBV7-2	TRBJ2-1	-	TGTGCCAGCAAGGCAGACTCTGTTTACAATGAGCAGTTCTTC	CASKADSVYNEQFF
few	TRBV2	TRBJ2-3	-	TGTGCCAGCAGGGTGACAGGTTCTAGCACAGATACGCAGTATTTT	CASRVTGSSTDTQYF
few	TRBV30	TRBJ2-1	-	TGTGCCTGGACCTACCGGGGAAATGAGCAGTTCTTC	CAWTYRGNEQFF
once	TRBV6-5	TRBJ1-5	-	TGTGCCAGCGCACAGACTAACAATCAGCCCCAGCATTTT	CASAQTNNQPQHF
-	TRBV30	TRBJ2-1	-	TGTGCCTGGAGTCAGGACAATGAGCAGTTCTTC	CAWSQDNEQFF
once	TRBV30	TRBJ1-2	TRBD1	TGTGCCTGGAGTACAGGGGGAGGCTACACCTTC	CAWSTGGGYTF
-	TRBV5-1	TRBJ2-1	TRBD2	TGCGCCAGCAGCCCCCGGCCGGGACTAGCGGGAGACAATGAGCAGTTCTTC	CASSPRPGLAGDNEQFF
-	TRBV5-5	TRBJ2-5	TRBD2	TGTGCCAGCAGCGAGGCCGGGACTAGTGGGGAGACCCAGTACTTC	CASSEAGTSGETQYF
-	TRBV7-8	TRBJ1-2	TRBD1	TGTGCCAGCAGCCTACAGGGGTTGAACTATGGCTACACCTTC	CASSLQGLNYGYTF